This T cell receptor beta chain originates from a study of cytomegalovirus exposure and HLA in healthy donors. Concerning this clone: The antigen is undetermined.

13 Jbeta primers and 60 Vbeta primers were used for the PCR. TCRdb's copy holds only in-frame clones and misses some; the assay was immunoSEQ multiplex PCR. The sample has some 67,000 clones, just under 80% seen once; the top ten hold 9.7%. General study points: The likely explanation for a cluster of highly shared sequence variants was sequencing artifact. Overall, roughly 160 TCR beta chains were annotated as cytomegalovirus-associated. A later analysis revealed that TCR association rates differed between HLA loci, peaking at DRB1 and bottoming out at HLA-C.

This clonotype originated in a man aged 35 to 55 in good health and CMV-seronegative. Sequences were obtained from PBMCs.

The CDR3 nucleotides are TGTGCCAGCAGCTTGGGTCTCCTAGCGGACACAGATACGCAGTATTTT. Its protein is CASSLGLLADTDTQYF. The J gene is TRBJ2-3, the V gene TRBV5-6; TRBD2 agrees at 7 bases. The germline gives CDR1 SGHDT, CDR2 YYEEEE. V lost 0 bases and J lost 2; bases outside the gene matches: 6. The CDR3 contains 16 residues.